The clone carrying this T cell receptor (beta chain) was counted a few times. What it binds is unknown. Between the trimmed V and J ends, which lost 4 bases and 6 bases, there was a span of 9 bases. CDR3 length equals 12 residues. Germline lookup yields CDR1 SGHKS and CDR2 YYEKEE (reference sequence). The sample is drawn from a study of blood T cells in healthy people across ages. Study-level points and caveats: More naive CD4+ cells and higher diversity were found in long-lived than in aged donors. In these data, TCR beta diversity tracked strongly with naive T cell percentage.

Together with a sample-barcoded 5' primer, a J-beta primer mix was included in a second PCR lasting about 6 to 11 cycles. Every cDNA molecule bore a tag from a template-switch adaptor containing 12 random nucleotides. Every sample returned 2.5 million or more CDR3-containing paired-end reads. Via MiXCR, TCRdb re-called the 5' RACE reads, giving one row per CDR3 protein. The repertoire has 660,000 or so distinct CDR3 sequences, 58% of them found once; the top ten carry over 30%. Source material: blood. This receptor was taken from a man in his sixties in good health. The gene calls are TRBV5-5 and TRBJ2-3; the D gene is possibly TRBD2 (6 bases). CDR3 sequence: CASSGGGDTQYF. The CDR3 DNA sequence: TGTGCCAGCAGCGGCGGAGGGGATACGCAGTATTTT.